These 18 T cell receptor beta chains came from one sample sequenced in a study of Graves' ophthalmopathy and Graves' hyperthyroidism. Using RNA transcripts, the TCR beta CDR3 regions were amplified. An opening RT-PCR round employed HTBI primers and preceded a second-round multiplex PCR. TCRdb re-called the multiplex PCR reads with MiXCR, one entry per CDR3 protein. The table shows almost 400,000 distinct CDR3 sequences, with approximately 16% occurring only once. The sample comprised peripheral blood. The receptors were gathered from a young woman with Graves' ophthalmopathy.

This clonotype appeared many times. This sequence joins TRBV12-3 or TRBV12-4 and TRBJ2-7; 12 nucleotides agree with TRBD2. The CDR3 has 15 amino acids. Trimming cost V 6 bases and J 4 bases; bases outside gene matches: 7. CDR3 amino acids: CASRRGTSGSYEQYF. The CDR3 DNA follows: TGTGCCAGCAGGCGAGGGACTAGCGGGTCTTACGAGCAGTACTTC.

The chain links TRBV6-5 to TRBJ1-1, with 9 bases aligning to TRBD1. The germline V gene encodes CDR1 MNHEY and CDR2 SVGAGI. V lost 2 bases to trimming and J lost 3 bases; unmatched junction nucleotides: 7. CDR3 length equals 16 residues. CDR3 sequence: CASSYLRTGVDTEAFF. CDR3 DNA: TGTGCCAGCAGTTACCTTAGGACAGGGGTCGACACTGAAGCTTTCTTT.

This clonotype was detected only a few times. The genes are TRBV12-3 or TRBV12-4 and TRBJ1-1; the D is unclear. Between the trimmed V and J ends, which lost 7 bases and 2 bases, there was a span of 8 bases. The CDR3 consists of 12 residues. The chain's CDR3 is CASTLDNTEAFF. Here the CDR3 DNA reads TGTGCCAGCACCCTTGACAACACTGAAGCTTTCTTT.

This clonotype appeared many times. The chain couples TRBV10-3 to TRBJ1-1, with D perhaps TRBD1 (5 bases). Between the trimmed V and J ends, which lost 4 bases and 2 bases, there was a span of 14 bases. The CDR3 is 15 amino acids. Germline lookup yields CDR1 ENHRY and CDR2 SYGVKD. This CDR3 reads CAISAGPAGNTEAFF. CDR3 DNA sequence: TGTGCCATCAGTGCGGGACCGGCGGGCAACACTGAAGCTTTCTTT.

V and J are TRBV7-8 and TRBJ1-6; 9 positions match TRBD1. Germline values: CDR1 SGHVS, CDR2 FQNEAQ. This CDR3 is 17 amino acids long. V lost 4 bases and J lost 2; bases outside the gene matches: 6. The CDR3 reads CASSSGQGIPYNSPLHF. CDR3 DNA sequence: TGTGCCAGCAGCTCCGGACAGGGGATCCCCTATAATTCACCCCTCCACTTT.

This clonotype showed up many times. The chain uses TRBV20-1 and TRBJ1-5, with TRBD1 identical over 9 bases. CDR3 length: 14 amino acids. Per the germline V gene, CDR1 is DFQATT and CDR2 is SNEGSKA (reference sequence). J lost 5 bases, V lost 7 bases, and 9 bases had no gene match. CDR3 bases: TGCAGTGTCACGCCGGACAGGGGAGATCAGCCCCAGCATTTT. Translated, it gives CSVTPDRGDQPQHF.

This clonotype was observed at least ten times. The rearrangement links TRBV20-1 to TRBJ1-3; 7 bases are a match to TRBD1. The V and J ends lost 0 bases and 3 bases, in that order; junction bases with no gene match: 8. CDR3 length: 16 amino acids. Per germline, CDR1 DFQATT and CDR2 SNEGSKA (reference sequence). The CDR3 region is CSAREPVTGSGNTIYF. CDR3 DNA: TGCAGTGCTAGAGAGCCCGTGACAGGGAGTGGAAACACCATATATTTT.

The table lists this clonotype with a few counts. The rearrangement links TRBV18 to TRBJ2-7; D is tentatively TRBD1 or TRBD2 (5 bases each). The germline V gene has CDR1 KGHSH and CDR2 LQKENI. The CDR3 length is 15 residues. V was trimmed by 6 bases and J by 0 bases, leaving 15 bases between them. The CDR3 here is CASSLGAAASYEQYF. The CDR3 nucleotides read TGTGCCAGCTCCCTTGGGGCAGCGGCCTCCTACGAGCAGTACTTC.

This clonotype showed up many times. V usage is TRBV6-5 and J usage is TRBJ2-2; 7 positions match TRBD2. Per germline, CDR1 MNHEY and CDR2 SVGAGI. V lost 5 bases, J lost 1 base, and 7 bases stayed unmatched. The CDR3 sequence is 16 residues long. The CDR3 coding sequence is TGTGCCAGCAGTAGCTCGGGACTACGGAACACCGGGGAGCTGTTTTTT. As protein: CASSSSGLRNTGELFF.

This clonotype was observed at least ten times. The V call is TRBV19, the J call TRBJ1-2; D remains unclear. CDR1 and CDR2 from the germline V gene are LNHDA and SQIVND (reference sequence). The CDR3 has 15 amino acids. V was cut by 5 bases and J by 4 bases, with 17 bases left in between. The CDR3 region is CASSPAAGLGYGYTF. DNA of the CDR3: TGTGCCAGTAGTCCCGCTGCGGGTTTGGGCTATGGCTACACCTTC.

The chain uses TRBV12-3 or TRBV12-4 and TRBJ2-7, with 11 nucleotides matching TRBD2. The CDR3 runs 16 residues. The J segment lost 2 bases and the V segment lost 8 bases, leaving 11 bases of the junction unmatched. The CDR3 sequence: CASAEAGTSGTYEQYF. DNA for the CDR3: TGTGCCAGCGCCGAAGCCGGGACTAGCGGTACCTACGAGCAGTACTTC.

The CDR3 DNA sequence: TGTGCCAGCAGTTTACCTACGGGGAACGGGGAGCTGTTTTTT. It codes for CASSLPTGNGELFF. The rearrangement uses TRBV6-5 and TRBJ2-2; tentatively, D is TRBD2 (5 bases). The CDR3 has 14 amino acids. Trimming pared 4 bases from V and 7 bases from J, leaving 13 bases between. From germline, CDR1 is MNHEY and CDR2 SVGAGI.

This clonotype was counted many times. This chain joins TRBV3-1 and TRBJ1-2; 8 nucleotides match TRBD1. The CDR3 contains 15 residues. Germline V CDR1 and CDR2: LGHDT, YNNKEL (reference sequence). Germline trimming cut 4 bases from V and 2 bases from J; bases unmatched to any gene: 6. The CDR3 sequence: CASSPRTGPNYGYTF. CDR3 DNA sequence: TGTGCCAGCAGCCCAAGGACAGGGCCCAACTATGGCTACACCTTC.

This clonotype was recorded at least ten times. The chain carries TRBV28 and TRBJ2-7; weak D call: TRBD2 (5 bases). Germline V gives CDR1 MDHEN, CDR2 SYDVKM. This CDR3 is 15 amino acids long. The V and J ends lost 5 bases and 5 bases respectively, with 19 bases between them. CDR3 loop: CASSPDRESPDEQYF. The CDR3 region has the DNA TGTGCCAGCAGTCCCGACCGGGAATCGCCAGACGAGCAGTACTTC.

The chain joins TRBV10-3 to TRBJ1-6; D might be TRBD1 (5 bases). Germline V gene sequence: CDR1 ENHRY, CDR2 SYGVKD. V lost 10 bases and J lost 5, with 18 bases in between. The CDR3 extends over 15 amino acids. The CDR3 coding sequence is TGTGCCACGGGCCCCGGGACCGAGAATAATTCACCCCTCCACTTT. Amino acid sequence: CATGPGTENNSPLHF.

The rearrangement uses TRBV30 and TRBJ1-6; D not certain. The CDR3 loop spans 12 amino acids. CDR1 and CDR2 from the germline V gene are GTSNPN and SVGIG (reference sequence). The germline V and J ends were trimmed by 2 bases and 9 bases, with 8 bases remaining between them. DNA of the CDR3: TGTGCCTGGAGTTACAGATCTTCACCCCTCCACTTT. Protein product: CAWSYRSSPLHF. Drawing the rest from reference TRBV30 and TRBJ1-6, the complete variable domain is SQTIHQWPATLVQPVGSPLSLECTVEGTSNPNLYWYRQAAGRGLQLLFYSVGIGQISSEVPQNLSASRPQDRQFILSSKKLLLSDSGFYLCAWSYRSSPLHFGNGTRLTVT.

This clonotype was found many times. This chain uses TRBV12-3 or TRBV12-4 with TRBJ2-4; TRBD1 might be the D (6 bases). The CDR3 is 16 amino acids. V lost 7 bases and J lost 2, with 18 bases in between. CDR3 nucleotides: TGTGCCAGCAAACCGTCAGGGGTTACCTCCAAAAACATTCAGTACTTC. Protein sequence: CASKPSGVTSKNIQYF.

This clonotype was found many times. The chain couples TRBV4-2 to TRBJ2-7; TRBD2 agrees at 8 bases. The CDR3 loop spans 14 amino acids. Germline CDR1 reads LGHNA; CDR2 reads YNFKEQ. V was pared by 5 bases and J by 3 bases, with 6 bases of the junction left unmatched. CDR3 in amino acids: CASSTGLGVYEQYF. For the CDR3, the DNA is TGTGCCAGCAGCACGGGACTAGGAGTCTACGAGCAGTACTTC.